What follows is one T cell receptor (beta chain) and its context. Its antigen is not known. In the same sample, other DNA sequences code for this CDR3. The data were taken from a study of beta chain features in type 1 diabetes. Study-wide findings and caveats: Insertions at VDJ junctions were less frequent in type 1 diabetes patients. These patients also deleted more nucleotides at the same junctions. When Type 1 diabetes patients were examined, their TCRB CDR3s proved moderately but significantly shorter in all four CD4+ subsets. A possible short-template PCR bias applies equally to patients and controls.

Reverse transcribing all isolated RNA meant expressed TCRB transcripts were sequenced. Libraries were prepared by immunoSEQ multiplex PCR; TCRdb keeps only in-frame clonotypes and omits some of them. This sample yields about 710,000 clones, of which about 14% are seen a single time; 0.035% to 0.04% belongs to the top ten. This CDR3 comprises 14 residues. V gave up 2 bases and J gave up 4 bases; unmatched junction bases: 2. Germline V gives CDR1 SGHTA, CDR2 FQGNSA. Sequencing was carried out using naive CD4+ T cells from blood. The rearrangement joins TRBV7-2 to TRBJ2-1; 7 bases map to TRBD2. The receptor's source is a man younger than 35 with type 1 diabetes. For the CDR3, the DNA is TGTGCCAGCAGCTTACTAGCGGCATACAATGAGCAGTTCTTC. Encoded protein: CASSLLAAYNEQFF. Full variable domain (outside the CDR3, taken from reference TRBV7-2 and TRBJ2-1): GAGVSQSPSNKVTEKGKDVELRCDPISGHTALYWYRQSLGQGLEFLIYFQGNSAPDKSGLPSDRFSAERTGGSVSTLTIQRTQQEDSAVYLCASSLLAAYNEQFFGPGTRLTVL.